This entry describes one T cell receptor beta chain. CDR1 is LNHNV, CDR2 YYDKDF, per germline (reference sequence). Trimming removed 0 bases at V and 4 bases at J, with 6 bases between. The CDR3 has 13 amino acids. Some clones are missing from TCRdb's copy, which holds only in-frame ones; the method was immunoSEQ multiplex PCR. Among 95,000 to 150,000 clones listed, roughly nine tenths were seen once. The sample is drawn from a study of T cell responses to AZD1222 COVID-19 vaccine. The clonotype was recovered from an adult in good health. The material sequenced was peripheral blood, taken on day 0 of AZD1222 vaccination. This rearrangement joins TRBV15 to TRBJ1-1; no firm D call. As DNA, the CDR3 is TGTGCCACCAGCAGAGACGAGGGCACTGAAGCTTTCTTT. Residues: CATSRDEGTEAFF.